The 8 T cell receptor beta chains below were found in one sample sequenced in a study of blood T cell repertoires in COVID-19. Measured with immunoSEQ multiplex PCR; TCRdb has only the in-frame clones, and not every one. This sample has 240,000 or so clones; around 85% occur once, and the top ten carry around 2.9%. Sequenced: peripheral blood. These receptors were collected from a woman aged 25 to 39 who had recovered from COVID-19.

The genes are TRBV5-1 and TRBJ2-7; possible D gene TRBD2, 5 bases. Germline V gene data show CDR1 as SGHRS and CDR2 as YFSETQ. The germline V and J ends were trimmed by 5 bases and 2 bases, with 14 bases remaining between them. This CDR3 is 14 amino acids long. Here the CDR3 reads CASRGSTSTYEQYF. CDR3 nucleotides: TGCGCCAGCAGAGGGAGCACTTCCACCTACGAGCAGTACTTC.

The chain has TRBV7-2 and TRBJ1-2; D remains unclear. In germline, CDR1 is SGHTA, CDR2 FQGNSA. There are 15 residues in the CDR3. Trimming stripped 1 base from V and 2 bases from J, with 11 bases between. The CDR3 bases are TGTGCCAGCAGCTTAGTTCGGGAGATAAACTATGGCTACACCTTC. Translation gives CASSLVREINYGYTF.

This clone appeared a few times. Here the CDR3 reads CASSDSTGSGANVLTF. In DNA form, the CDR3 reads TGTGCCAGCAGTGACTCGACAGGGTCTGGGGCCAACGTCCTGACTTTC. V usage is TRBV6-4 and J usage is TRBJ2-6; 7 bases agree with TRBD1. This CDR3 is 16 amino acids long. Losses at the gene ends were 0 bases for V and 1 base for J; bases not matched to a gene: 0. The germline V gene has CDR1 MRHNA and CDR2 SNTAGT.

A single count supports this clone. The J gene is TRBJ1-1, the V gene TRBV2; D might be TRBD1 (5 bases). This CDR3 is built from 14 residues. The germline V and J ends were trimmed by 2 bases and 4 bases, with 11 bases remaining between them. Germline CDR1 is SNHLY and CDR2 is FYNNEI. The CDR3 DNA follows: TGTGCCAGCAGTGAAAGGGTGGGGGGCACTGAAGCTTTCTTT. Translated: CASSERVGGTEAFF.

The chain links TRBV19 to TRBJ2-2; 7 bases fit TRBD1. Germline V gene sequence: CDR1 LNHDA, CDR2 SQIVND (reference sequence). The ends lost 5 bases at V and 0 bases at J; junction bases unmatched: 6. This CDR3 comprises 16 residues. The CDR3 bases are TGTGCCAGTAGTCTCCCCCAGGGGGCGAACACCGGGGAGCTGTTTTTT. It yields the protein CASSLPQGANTGELFF.

This chain connects TRBV30 to TRBJ1-5; the match to TRBD1 covers 9 bases. The germline V gene has CDR1 GTSNPN and CDR2 SVGIG (reference sequence). Unmatched junction bases numbered 5, after V lost 5 bases and J lost 6 bases. The CDR3 consists of 13 residues. The CDR3 bases are TGTGCCTGGCAACAGGGGGCGGGTCAGCCCCAGCATTTT. Its protein is CAWQQGAGQPQHF.

The rearrangement uses TRBV19 and TRBJ2-1; D perhaps matches TRBD2 (6 bases). This CDR3 is 15 amino acids long. Trimming took off 6 bases at V and 6 bases at J, with 18 bases between the two ends. Germline loops: CDR1 LNHDA, CDR2 SQIVND (reference sequence). The CDR3 region is CASRGGLGLSNEQFF. The CDR3 DNA sequence: TGTGCCAGTAGGGGGGGTTTAGGTTTAAGCAATGAGCAGTTCTTC.

The V and J genes are TRBV27 and TRBJ2-2, with D maybe TRBD1 (6 bases). V gave up 4 bases and J gave up 3 bases, with 12 bases separating them. This CDR3 spans 15 amino acids. Germline CDR1 and CDR2: MNHEY and SMNVEV (reference sequence). The CDR3 DNA reads TGTGCCAGCAGTTCCCTCGGGACATACACCGGGGAGCTGTTTTTT. As protein: CASSSLGTYTGELFF.